This TCR beta chain emerged from a study of breast tumors, draining lymph nodes, adjacent tissues. Concerning this clonotype: Its antigen is currently unknown.

Findings of the study overall: Tumor TCR diversity was below lymph nodes but above nontumor tissue. Tumor and nontumor repertoires were significantly more similar in luminal-like than in basal-like breast cancer. Findings are consistent with lymph node origin and intratumoral expansion of most tumor T cells. The lymph node origin of tumor T cells was framed as consistent with a hypothesis, not demonstrated.

The lymph nodes were axillary draining lymph nodes from breast cancer patients. Germline CDR1 and CDR2: SGDLS and YYNGEE. Trimming pared 3 bases from V and 4 bases from J, leaving 10 bases between. CDR3 length equals 14 residues. TCRdb re-analysed the multiplex PCR reads in MiXCR, keeping a single row per CDR3 protein. This table has some 120,000 distinct CDR3 sequences, 20% appearing once. What was sequenced was axillary lymph node tissue. This sequence was found in a female donor with breast cancer. Some clones in this sample may be carry-over from other donors' samples. The chain recombines TRBV9 with TRBJ2-2; D perhaps matches TRBD2 (7 bases). In DNA, the CDR3 is TGTGCCAGCAGCGAGGGAGGGGGCACCGGGGAGCTGTTTTTT. Translated: CASSEGGGTGELFF.